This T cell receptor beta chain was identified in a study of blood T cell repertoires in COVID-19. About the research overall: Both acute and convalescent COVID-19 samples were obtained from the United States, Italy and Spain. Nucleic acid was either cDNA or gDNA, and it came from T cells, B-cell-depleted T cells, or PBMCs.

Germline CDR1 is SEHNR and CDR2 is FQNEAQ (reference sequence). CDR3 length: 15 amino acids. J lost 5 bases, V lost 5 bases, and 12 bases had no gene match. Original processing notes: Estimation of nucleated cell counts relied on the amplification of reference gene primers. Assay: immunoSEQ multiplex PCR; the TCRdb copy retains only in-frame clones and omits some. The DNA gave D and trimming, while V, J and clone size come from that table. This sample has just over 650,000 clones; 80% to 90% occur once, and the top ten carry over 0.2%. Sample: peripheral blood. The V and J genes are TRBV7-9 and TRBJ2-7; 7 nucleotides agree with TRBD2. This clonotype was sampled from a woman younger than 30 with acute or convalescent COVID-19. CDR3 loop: CASSLRGDFKDEQYF. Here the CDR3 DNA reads TGTGCCAGCAGCCTACGGGGGGACTTTAAAGACGAGCAGTACTTC. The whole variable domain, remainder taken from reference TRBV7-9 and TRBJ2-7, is DTGVSQNPRHKITKRGQNVTFRCDPISEHNRLYWYRQTLGQGPEFLTYFQNEAQLEKSRLLSDRFSAERPKGSFSTLEIQRTEQGDSAMYLCASSLRGDFKDEQYFGPGTRLTVT.